The clone carrying this T cell receptor beta chain was detected only a few times. What it binds is unknown. The length of the CDR3 is 13 residues. CDR1 is MGHRA, CDR2 YSYEKL, per germline. Trimming shortened V by 6 bases and J by 0 bases, and 9 bases separated the two germline ends. The entry originates in a study of blood T cells in healthy people across ages. Study results and limitations: Measured against age, TCR beta diversity per million T cells decreased in a roughly linear manner.

Sample-barcoded 5' priming and a J-beta primer mix drove a second PCR of about 6 to 11 cycles. All samples yielded 2.5 million or more CDR3-containing paired-end reads. TCRdb analysed the 5' RACE reads with MiXCR anew, one entry per CDR3 protein. Altogether more than 750,000 distinct CDR3 sequences are present, 25% to 30% being singletons, with the ten largest covering roughly a tenth. These same data were also listed under a study on T cells of mothers and their children.

The sample taken for sequencing was blood. This TCR was sampled from a woman aged 40-49 years in good health. This chain links TRBV4-1 with TRBJ2-7; D is undetermined. The CDR3 loop is CASRGHSSYEQYF. The CDR3 DNA follows: TGCGCCAGCAGGGGCCACAGCTCCTACGAGCAGTACTTC.